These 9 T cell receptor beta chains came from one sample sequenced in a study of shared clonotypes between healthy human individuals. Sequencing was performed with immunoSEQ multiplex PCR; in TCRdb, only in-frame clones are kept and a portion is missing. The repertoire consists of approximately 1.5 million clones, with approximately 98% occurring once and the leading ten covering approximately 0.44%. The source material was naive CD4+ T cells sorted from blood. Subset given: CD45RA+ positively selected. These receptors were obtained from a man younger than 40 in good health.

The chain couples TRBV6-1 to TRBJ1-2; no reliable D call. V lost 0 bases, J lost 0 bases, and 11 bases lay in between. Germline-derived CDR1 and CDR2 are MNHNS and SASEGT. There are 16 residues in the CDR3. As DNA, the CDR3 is TGTGCCAGCAGTGAAGCAGGAGCGGCAGCTAACTATGGCTACACCTTC. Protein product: CASSEAGAAANYGYTF.

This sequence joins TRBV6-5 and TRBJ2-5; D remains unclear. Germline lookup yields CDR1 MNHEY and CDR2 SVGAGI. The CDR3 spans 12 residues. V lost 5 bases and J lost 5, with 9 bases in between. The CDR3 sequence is CASSRSSETQYF. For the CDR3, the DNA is TGTGCCAGCAGTCGCTCGAGTGAGACCCAGTACTTC.

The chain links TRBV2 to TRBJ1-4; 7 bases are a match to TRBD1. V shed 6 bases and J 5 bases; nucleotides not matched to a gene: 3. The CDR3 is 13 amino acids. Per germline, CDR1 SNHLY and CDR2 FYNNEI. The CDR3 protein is CASRKDRNEKLFF. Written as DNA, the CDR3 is TGTGCCAGCAGGAAGGACAGGAATGAAAAACTGTTTTTT. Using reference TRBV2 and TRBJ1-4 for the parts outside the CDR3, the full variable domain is EPEVTQTPSHQVTQMGQEVILRCVPISNHLYFYWYRQILGQKVEFLVSFYNNEISEKSEIFDDQFSVERPDGSNFTLKIRSTKLEDSAMYFCASRKDRNEKLFFGSGTQLSVL.

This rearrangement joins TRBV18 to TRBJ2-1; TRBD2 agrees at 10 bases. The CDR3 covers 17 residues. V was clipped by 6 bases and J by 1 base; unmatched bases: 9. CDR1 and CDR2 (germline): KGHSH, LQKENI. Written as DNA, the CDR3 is TGTGCCAGCTCCCAGGTAGCGGGAGGAACTTCCTACAATGAGCAGTTCTTC. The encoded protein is CASSQVAGGTSYNEQFF.

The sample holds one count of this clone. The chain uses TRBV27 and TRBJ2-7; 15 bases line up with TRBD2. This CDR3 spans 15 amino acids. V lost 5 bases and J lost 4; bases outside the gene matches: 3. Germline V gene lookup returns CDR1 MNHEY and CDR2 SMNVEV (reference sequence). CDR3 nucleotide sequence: TGTGCCAGCAGTACGGGACTAGCGGGAGGTTACGAGCAGTACTTC. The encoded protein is CASSTGLAGGYEQYF.

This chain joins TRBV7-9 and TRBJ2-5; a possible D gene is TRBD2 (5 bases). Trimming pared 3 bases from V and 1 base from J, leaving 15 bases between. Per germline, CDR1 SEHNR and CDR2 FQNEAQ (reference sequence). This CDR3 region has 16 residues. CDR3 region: CASSFFVRGSQETQYF. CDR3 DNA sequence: TGTGCCAGCAGCTTTTTTGTCCGGGGTAGCCAAGAGACCCAGTACTTC.

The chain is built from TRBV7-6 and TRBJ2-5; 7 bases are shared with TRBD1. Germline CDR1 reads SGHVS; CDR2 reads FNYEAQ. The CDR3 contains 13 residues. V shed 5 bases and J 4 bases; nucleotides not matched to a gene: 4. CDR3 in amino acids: CASSRGQLETQYF. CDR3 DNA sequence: TGTGCCAGCAGCCGGGGACAGCTAGAGACCCAGTACTTC.

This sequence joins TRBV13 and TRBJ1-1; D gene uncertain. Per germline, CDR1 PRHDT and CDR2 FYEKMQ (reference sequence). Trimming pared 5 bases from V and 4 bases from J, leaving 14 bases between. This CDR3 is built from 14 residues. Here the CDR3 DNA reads TGTGCCAGCAGCCCAGTGCTAAGGATCACTGAAGCTTTCTTT. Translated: CASSPVLRITEAFF.

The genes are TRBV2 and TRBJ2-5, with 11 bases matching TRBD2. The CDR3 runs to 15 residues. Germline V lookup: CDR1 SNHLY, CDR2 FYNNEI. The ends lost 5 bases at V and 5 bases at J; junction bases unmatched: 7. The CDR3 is CASSKTGTSGETQYF. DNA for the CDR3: TGTGCCAGCAGTAAAACAGGGACTAGCGGCGAGACCCAGTACTTC.